A single sample is the source of the 7 T cell receptor beta chains below, sequenced in a study of Graves' ophthalmopathy and Graves' hyperthyroidism (dated by TCRdb to 2016 to 2018). Instrument used: Illumina HiSeq 2000. For repertoire sequencing, the TCR beta CDR3 regions were amplified from RNA transcripts. HTBI primers and the Qiagen OneStep RT-PCR kit were used in a first-round RT-PCR, which was followed by a second-round multiplex PCR, size selection and purification. TCRdb reanalyzed the raw reads on its own, using fastp at Q25 for trimming and MiXCR for clone calling, and kept in-frame beta chains. Entries that share a CDR3 protein sequence are merged under the most common genes and DNA. This sample has some 200,000 distinct CDR3 sequences in its table, and over 25% of those were observed once. Around 9.8% of the sample goes to the ten largest clones. Sample: peripheral blood. The receptor source for this set is a man aged 50 to 59 with Graves' ophthalmopathy. Donor details come from another sample of the same person, matched by shared clones.

This clonotype was recorded at least ten times. The chain has TRBV29-1 and TRBJ2-5; D is uncertain. The germline V gene has CDR1 SQVTM and CDR2 ANQGSEA. CDR3 length: 12 residues. V lost 1 base to trimming and J lost 4 bases, with 7 bases between them. The CDR3 is CSVEGWGETQYF. CDR3 nucleotide sequence: TGCAGCGTTGAAGGGTGGGGAGAGACCCAGTACTTC.

V usage is TRBV7-8 and J usage is TRBJ1-5; D is undetermined. CDR3 length: 15 residues. V dropped 1 base and J dropped 3 bases, with 10 bases sitting between them. The germline CDR1 and CDR2 sequences are SGHVS and FQNEAQ. The CDR3 sequence is CASSLGAEHNQPQHF. The CDR3 nucleotides read TGTGCCAGCAGCTTAGGTGCAGAACACAATCAGCCCCAGCATTTT.

This clonotype showed up many times. V is TRBV29-1 and J is TRBJ1-1; 12 nucleotides line up with TRBD1. The V segment lost 4 bases and the J segment 8 bases; nucleotides outside the gene matches: 8. Germline lookup yields CDR1 SQVTM and CDR2 ANQGSEA. The CDR3 has 14 amino acids. The CDR3 spells CSVGGTGGGLEAFF. Written as DNA, the CDR3 is TGCAGCGTTGGTGGGACAGGGGGCGGATTGGAAGCTTTCTTT.

This clonotype was recorded many times. Just one base apart from a much larger clone, this may be a read error. J is TRBJ2-5 and V is TRBV7-3, with D maybe TRBD2 (5 bases). Germline V gene lookup returns CDR1 SGHTA and CDR2 FQGTGA. The CDR3 sequence is 15 residues long. In DNA, the CDR3 is TGTGCCAGCAGCTTAGGAGGCGGGCAGCAAGAGGCCCAGTACTTC. Translated, it gives CASSLGGGQQEAQYF. Combining the CDR3 with reference TRBV7-3 and TRBJ2-5 gives the whole variable domain GAGVSQTPSNKVTEKGKYVELRCDPISGHTALYWYRQSLGQGPEFLIYFQGTGAADDSGLPNDRFFAVRPEGSVSTLKIQRTERGDSAVYLCASSLGGGQQEAQYFGPGTRLLVL.

This clonotype was found many times. The chain has TRBV28 and TRBJ1-1, with TRBD1 identical over 11 bases. Germline CDR1 reads MDHEN; CDR2 reads SYDVKM. The CDR3 contains 14 residues. The V and J ends lost 5 bases and 4 bases, in that order; junction bases with no gene match: 3. As DNA, the CDR3 is TGTGCCAGCAGTCTAGGGACAGGGGGCACTGAAGCTTTCTTT. This encodes CASSLGTGGTEAFF.

This rearrangement joins TRBV20-1 to TRBJ2-7; D gene uncertain. This CDR3 contains 12 residues. V was pared by 4 bases and J by 5 bases, with 12 bases between. The V gene's germline CDR1 is DFQATT and CDR2 SNEGSKA (reference sequence). Here the CDR3 reads CSAIHGSNEQYF. The CDR3 DNA is TGCAGTGCTATACACGGATCCAACGAGCAGTACTTC.

This clonotype was detected ten times or more. At one end, the junction sequence differs from germline, possibly due to a read error. The rearrangement uses TRBV12-3 or TRBV12-4 and TRBJ2-5; 11 positions agree with TRBD2. This CDR3 contains 14 residues. The CDR3 here is CASSLAGGQETQYF. As DNA, the CDR3 is TGTGCCAGCAGTCTAGCGGGAGGCCAAGAGACCCAGTACTTC.